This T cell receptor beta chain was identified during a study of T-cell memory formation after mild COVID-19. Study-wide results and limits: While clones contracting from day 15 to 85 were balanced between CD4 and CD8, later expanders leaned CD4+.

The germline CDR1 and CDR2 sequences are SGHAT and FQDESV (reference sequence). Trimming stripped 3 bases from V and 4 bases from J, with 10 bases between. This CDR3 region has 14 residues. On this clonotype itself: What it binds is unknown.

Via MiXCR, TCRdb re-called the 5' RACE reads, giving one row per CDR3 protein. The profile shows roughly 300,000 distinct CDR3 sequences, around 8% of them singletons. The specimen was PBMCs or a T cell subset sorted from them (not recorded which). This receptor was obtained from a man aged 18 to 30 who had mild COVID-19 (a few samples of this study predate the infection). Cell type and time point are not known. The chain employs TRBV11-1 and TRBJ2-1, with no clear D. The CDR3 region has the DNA TGTGCCAGCAGCTTTCTAAGCGAATACAATGAGCAGTTCTTC. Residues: CASSFLSEYNEQFF. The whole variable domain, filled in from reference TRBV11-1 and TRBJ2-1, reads EAEVAQSPRYKITEKSQAVAFWCDPISGHATLYWYRQILGQGPELLVQFQDESVVDDSQLPKDRFSAERLKGVDSTLKIQPAELGDSAMYLCASSFLSEYNEQFFGPGTRLTVL.